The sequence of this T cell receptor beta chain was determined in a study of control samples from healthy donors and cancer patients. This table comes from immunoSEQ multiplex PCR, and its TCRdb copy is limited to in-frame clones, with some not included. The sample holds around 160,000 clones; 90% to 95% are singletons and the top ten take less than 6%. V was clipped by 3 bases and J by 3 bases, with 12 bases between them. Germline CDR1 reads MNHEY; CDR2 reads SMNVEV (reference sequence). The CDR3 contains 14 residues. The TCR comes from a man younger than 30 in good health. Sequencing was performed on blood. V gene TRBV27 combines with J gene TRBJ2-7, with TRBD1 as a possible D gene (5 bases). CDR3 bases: TGTGCCAGCAGTTTCCAGGGTTACAGCTACGAGCAGTACTTC. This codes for CASSFQGYSYEQYF.